What follows are 22 T cell receptor beta chains derived from one specimen sequenced in a study of a mutant IDH1 vaccine in newly diagnosed glioma. Described time point: week 11, during vaccination. The study gave 300 ug of mutant IDH1 20-mer peptide per vaccine dose, with topical imiquimod. Profiling relied on immunoSEQ multiplex PCR, and the TCRdb table lists in-frame clones only, not all of them. The data contain tens of thousands of clones, approximately 80% of them singletons. For these receptors, no antigen is known. The source material was PBMCs, sampled from a glioma patient whose treatment included an IDH1 peptide vaccine. The source of these receptors is a man between 45 and 60 years old with glioma.

J is TRBJ1-2 and V is TRBV11-2; maybe TRBD1 (5 bases). Germline CDR1 SGHAT, CDR2 FQNNGV. The CDR3 contains 15 residues. V shed 0 bases and J shed 0 bases, with 8 bases lying between them. CDR3 coding DNA: TGTGCCAGCAGCTTAGACAGGGAAGCTAACTATGGCTACACCTTC. Its translation is CASSLDREANYGYTF.

The genes are TRBV11-2 and TRBJ1-1; D is unclear. This CDR3 comprises 15 residues. The germline V gene has CDR1 SGHAT and CDR2 FQNNGV. Trimming shortened V by 4 bases and J by 0 bases, and 12 bases separated the two germline ends. Here the CDR3 DNA reads TGTGCCAGCAGCTCCCGGACGGGGATGAACACTGAAGCTTTCTTT. Residues: CASSSRTGMNTEAFF.

V gene TRBV15 combines with J gene TRBJ2-2; TRBD1 aligns across 11 bases. Germline trimming cut 3 bases from V and 7 bases from J; bases unmatched to any gene: 4. The CDR3 runs to 15 residues. Germline V gene sequence: CDR1 LNHNV, CDR2 YYDKDF (reference sequence). The CDR3 DNA is TGTGCCACCAGCAGGGGGGACAGGGGGGTCGGGGAGCTGTTTTTT. Its protein product is CATSRGDRGVGELFF.

This chain joins TRBV18 and TRBJ2-5; D gene ambiguous. The germline CDR1 and CDR2 sequences are KGHSH and LQKENI. Deletions cut 2 bases from V and 4 bases from J, with 8 bases between. The CDR3 has 13 residues. The CDR3 DNA follows: TGTGCCAGCTCACCAGAGACTCGAGAGACCCAGTACTTC. Translation gives CASSPETRETQYF.

This chain uses TRBV4-3 with TRBJ2-7; the D gene is possibly TRBD2 (5 bases). Trimming took off 8 bases at V and 3 bases at J, with 14 bases between the two ends. The germline CDR1 and CDR2 sequences are LGHNA and YSLEER. The CDR3 sequence is 13 residues long. CDR3 region: CASSRGAFYEQYF. DNA for the CDR3: TGCGCCAGCTCCCGGGGAGCCTTCTACGAGCAGTACTTC.

J is TRBJ2-7 and V is TRBV7-9; the D is unclear. This CDR3 is built from 12 residues. The germline V gene encodes CDR1 SEHNR and CDR2 FQNEAQ (reference sequence). Trimming cost V 5 bases and J 6 bases, with 11 bases left between them. CDR3 DNA: TGTGCCAGCAGCCAACCCTCCGGCGAGCAGTACTTC. Encoded protein: CASSQPSGEQYF.

This clone was counted once. The chain links TRBV19 to TRBJ2-1; D possibly corresponds to TRBD2 (6 bases). V was shortened by 4 bases and J by 7 bases, with 20 bases between the two germline ends. The CDR3 is 16 amino acids. Germline-derived CDR1 and CDR2 are LNHDA and SQIVND (reference sequence). CDR3: CASSTLPGEGRNEQFF. The DNA of the CDR3 is TGTGCCAGTAGTACCTTGCCGGGAGAGGGGAGGAATGAGCAGTTCTTC.

The table lists this clone with a count of one. The rearrangement uses TRBV28 and TRBJ2-3; D is undetermined. Germline loops: CDR1 MDHEN, CDR2 SYDVKM. V lost 5 bases and J 6 bases, leaving 12 bases between the germline ends. The CDR3 extends over 13 amino acids. The CDR3 protein is CASSPSSVDTQYF. The CDR3 bases are TGTGCCAGCAGTCCCTCGTCAGTGGATACGCAGTATTTT. Full variable domain (rest looked up from reference TRBV28 and TRBJ2-3): DVKVTQSSRYLVKRTGEKVFLECVQDMDHENMFWYRQDPGLGLRLIYFSYDVKMKEKGDIPEGYSVSREKKERFSLILESASTNQTSMYLCASSPSSVDTQYFGPGTRLTVL.

The chain combines TRBV7-8 with TRBJ2-1; D perhaps matches TRBD1 (8 bases). V shed 7 bases and J shed 9 bases, with 22 bases lying between them. This CDR3 region has 15 residues. The V gene's germline CDR1 is SGHVS and CDR2 FQNEAQ. CDR3 nucleotide sequence: TGTGCCAGCACGCTTACAGGGGGGGCGAGCAGTGAGCAGTTCTTC. Its translation: CASTLTGGASSEQFF.

The chain has TRBV19 and TRBJ1-4; D might be TRBD1 (6 bases). Germline CDR1 and CDR2: LNHDA and SQIVND (reference sequence). Trimming removed 1 base from V and 8 bases from J, with 11 bases in between. The CDR3 spans 14 residues. CDR3 sequence reads: CASSIGGPGEKLFF. The CDR3 DNA reads as TGTGCCAGTAGTATAGGGGGGCCGGGGGAAAAACTGTTTTTT. The entire variable domain, with the rest obtained from reference TRBV19 and TRBJ1-4, is as follows: DGGITQSPKYLFRKEGQNVTLSCEQNLNHDAMYWYRQDPGQGLRLIYYSQIVNDFQKGDIAEGYSVSREKKESFPLTVTSAQKNPTAFYLCASSIGGPGEKLFFGSGTQLSVL.

A single count supports this clone. V gene TRBV19 combines with J gene TRBJ1-3, with no clear D. This CDR3 is 14 amino acids long. Germline CDR1 is LNHDA and CDR2 is SQIVND (reference sequence). V was cut by 7 bases and J by 0 bases, with 10 bases left in between. CDR3 residues: CASMWQTSGNTIYF. Written as DNA, the CDR3 is TGTGCCAGTATGTGGCAAACCTCTGGAAACACCATATATTTT.

This clone was seen a few times. The sample holds other DNA sequences that translate to the same CDR3. The chain recombines TRBV25-1 with TRBJ1-1, with D perhaps TRBD1 (5 bases). Germline V lookup: CDR1 MGHDK, CDR2 SYGVNS. The V gene lost 2 bases and the J gene lost 5 bases, with 9 bases spanning the gap. CDR3 size: 13 residues. CDR3 coding DNA: TGTGCCAGCAGTGAAGAGGGGTCGACTGAAGCTTTCTTT. Its protein product is CASSEEGSTEAFF.

The rearrangement uses TRBV7-2 and TRBJ2-3, with 11 bases aligning to TRBD2. The V gene's germline CDR1 is SGHTA and CDR2 FQGNSA. This CDR3 has 17 amino acids. V shed 6 bases, J shed 3 bases, and the junction held 11 bases outside the gene matches. The chain's CDR3 is CASSPSDVAGGTDTQYF. In DNA form, the CDR3 reads TGTGCCAGCAGTCCGAGTGACGTAGCGGGAGGGACAGATACGCAGTATTTT.

This chain uses TRBV27 with TRBJ1-5; D perhaps matches TRBD1 (5 bases). V was cut by 4 bases and J by 7 bases, with 11 bases left in between. Per germline, CDR1 MNHEY and CDR2 SMNVEV (reference sequence). This CDR3 has 13 residues. The CDR3 DNA reads as TGTGCCAGCAGTTCCCAGGGTCGACAGCCCCAGCATTTT. This translates into CASSSQGRQPQHF.

The genes are TRBV6-5 and TRBJ2-3, with D perhaps assigned TRBD1 or TRBD2 (5 bases each). This CDR3 is built from 11 residues. The V end lost 4 bases, the J end lost 6 bases, and 5 bases lay between the germline ends. Germline lookup yields CDR1 MNHEY and CDR2 SVGAGI. DNA for the CDR3: TGTGCCAGCAGTTGGGGGGATACGCAGTATTTT. The encoded protein is CASSWGDTQYF.

The rearrangement uses TRBV5-1 and TRBJ1-6; perhaps TRBD1 as D (5 bases). Germline CDR1 reads SGHRS; CDR2 reads YFSETQ. The CDR3 spans 12 residues. Trimming stripped 5 bases from V and 6 bases from J, with 6 bases between. The CDR3 protein is CASRTVNSPLHF. The DNA for the CDR3 is TGCGCCAGCAGGACAGTTAATTCACCCCTCCACTTT.

This clone was detected only a few times. The chain links TRBV19 to TRBJ1-5; tentative D call: TRBD1 (5 bases). Germline CDR1 is LNHDA and CDR2 is SQIVND (reference sequence). The CDR3 length is 13 residues. The V and J ends lost 3 bases and 4 bases respectively, with 7 bases between them. CDR3 DNA: TGTGCCAGTAGTATCCGACAGAATCAGCCCCAGCATTTT. Protein: CASSIRQNQPQHF.

The V call is TRBV11-2, the J call TRBJ2-1, with 11 bases fitting TRBD2. CDR1 and CDR2 from the germline V gene are SGHAT and FQNNGV. V lost 1 base, J lost 5 bases, and 1 base stayed unmatched. This CDR3 contains 15 residues. The CDR3, as DNA: TGTGCCAGCAGCTTAGGACTAGCGGGGAACAATGAGCAGTTCTTC. It codes for CASSLGLAGNNEQFF.

This clone was recorded a few times. This chain connects TRBV7-9 to TRBJ1-4, with D uncertain. This CDR3 contains 14 residues. CDR1 and CDR2 (germline): SEHNR, FQNEAQ (reference sequence). Between the trimmed V and J ends, which lost 6 bases and 8 bases, there was a span of 16 bases. This chain's CDR3 is CASRSFPTREKLFF. DNA for the CDR3: TGTGCCAGCAGATCATTCCCCACTAGGGAAAAACTGTTTTTT.

V and J are TRBV13 and TRBJ2-3; TRBD1 or TRBD2 may be the D gene (6 bases each). Looked up from germline, CDR1 is PRHDT and CDR2 is FYEKMQ (reference sequence). Trimming stripped 4 bases from V and 1 base from J, with 18 bases between. The CDR3 consists of 17 residues. The CDR3 region is CASSSGDWRDGTDTQYF. CDR3 nucleotide sequence: TGTGCCAGCAGCTCAGGGGATTGGAGGGACGGCACAGATACGCAGTATTTT.

V gene TRBV2 combines with J gene TRBJ2-2; 9 bases are shared with TRBD2. The germline V gene encodes CDR1 SNHLY and CDR2 FYNNEI. The J segment lost 1 base and the V segment lost 7 bases, leaving 1 base of the junction unmatched. This CDR3 is 14 amino acids long. CDR3 sequence (DNA): TGTGCCAGCATGACTAGCGGGAACACCGGGGAGCTGTTTTTT. Amino acid sequence: CASMTSGNTGELFF.

Only a few counts were recorded for this clone. This sequence joins TRBV27 and TRBJ2-1; 7 bases are shared with TRBD1. CDR1 and CDR2 (germline): MNHEY, SMNVEV (reference sequence). The J segment lost 8 bases and the V segment lost 3 bases, leaving 13 bases of the junction unmatched. The CDR3 contains 16 residues. CDR3 residues: CASSFLGDSQSYEQFF. The CDR3, as DNA: TGTGCCAGCAGTTTCTTGGGGGACAGCCAAAGCTATGAGCAGTTCTTC.